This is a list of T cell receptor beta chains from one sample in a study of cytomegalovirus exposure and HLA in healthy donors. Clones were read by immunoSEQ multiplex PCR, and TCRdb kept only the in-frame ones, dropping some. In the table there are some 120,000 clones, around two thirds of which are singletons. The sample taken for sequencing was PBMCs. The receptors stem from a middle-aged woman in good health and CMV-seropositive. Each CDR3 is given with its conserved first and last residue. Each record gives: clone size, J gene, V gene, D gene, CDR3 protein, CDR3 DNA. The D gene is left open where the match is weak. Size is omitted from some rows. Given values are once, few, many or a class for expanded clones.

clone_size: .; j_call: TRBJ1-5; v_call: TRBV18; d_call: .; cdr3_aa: CASSPRRTDPWSNQPQHF; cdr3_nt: TGTGCCAGCTCACCGAGGAGGACCGACCCGTGGAGCAATCAGCCCCAGCATTTT
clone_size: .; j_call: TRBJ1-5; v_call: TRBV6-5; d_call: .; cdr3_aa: CASIGTVRNQPQHF; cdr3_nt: TGTGCCAGCATTGGGACTGTAAGAAATCAGCCCCAGCATTTT
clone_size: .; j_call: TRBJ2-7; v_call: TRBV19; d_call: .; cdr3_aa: CASSNGGSSYEQYF; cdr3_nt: TGTGCCAGTAGTAATGGAGGGAGCTCCTACGAGCAGTACTTC
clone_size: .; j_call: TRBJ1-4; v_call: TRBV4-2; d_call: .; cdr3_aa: CASSQGPFNEKLFF; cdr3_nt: TGTGCCAGCAGCCAAGGGCCTTTTAATGAAAAACTGTTTTTT
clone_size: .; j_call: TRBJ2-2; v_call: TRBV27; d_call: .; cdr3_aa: CASSSDSPGELFF; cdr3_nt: TGTGCCAGCAGTTCCGACAGCCCCGGGGAGCTGTTTTTT
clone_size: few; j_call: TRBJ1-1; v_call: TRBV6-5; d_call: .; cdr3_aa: CASTSEGEAFF; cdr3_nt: TGTGCCAGCACCTCCGAGGGTGAAGCTTTCTTT
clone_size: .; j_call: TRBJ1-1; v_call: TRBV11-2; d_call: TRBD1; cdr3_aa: CASSLDGQGTSEAFF; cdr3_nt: TGTGCCAGCAGCTTAGACGGACAGGGAACATCTGAAGCTTTCTTT
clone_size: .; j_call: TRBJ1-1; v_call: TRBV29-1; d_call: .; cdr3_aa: CSVGISEAFF; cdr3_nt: TGCAGCGTTGGTATCTCTGAAGCTTTCTTT
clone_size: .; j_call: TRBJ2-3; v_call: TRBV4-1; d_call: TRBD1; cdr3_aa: CASSQVRRGDTQYF; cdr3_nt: TGCGCCAGCAGCCAAGTCCGCAGGGGGGATACGCAGTATTTT
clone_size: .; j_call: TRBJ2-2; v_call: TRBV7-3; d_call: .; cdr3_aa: CASSFDSMNTGELFF; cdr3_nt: TGTGCCAGCAGCTTTGACTCAATGAACACCGGGGAGCTGTTTTTT
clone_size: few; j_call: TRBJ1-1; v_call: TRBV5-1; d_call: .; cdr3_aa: CASKPGGGGNTEAFF; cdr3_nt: TGCGCCAGCAAACCCGGGGGGGGAGGGAACACTGAAGCTTTCTTT
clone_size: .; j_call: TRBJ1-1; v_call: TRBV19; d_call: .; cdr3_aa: CASSIWAGYNTEAFF; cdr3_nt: TGTGCCAGTAGTATTTGGGCGGGCTACAACACTGAAGCTTTCTTT
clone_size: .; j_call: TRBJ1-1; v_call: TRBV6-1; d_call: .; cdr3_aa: CASSEARVNTEAFF; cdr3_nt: TGTGCCAGCAGTGAAGCGAGGGTGAACACTGAAGCTTTCTTT
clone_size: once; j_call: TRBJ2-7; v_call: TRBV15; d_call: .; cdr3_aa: CATSRDLSGDEQYF; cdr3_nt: TGTGCCACCAGCAGAGATCTGTCCGGGGACGAGCAGTACTTC
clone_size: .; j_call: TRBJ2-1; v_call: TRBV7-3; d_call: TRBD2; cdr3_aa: CASSKGLAVDEQFF; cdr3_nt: TGTGCCAGCAGCAAGGGACTAGCCGTAGATGAGCAGTTCTTC
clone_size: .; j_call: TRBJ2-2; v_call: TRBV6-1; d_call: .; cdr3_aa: CASSEAGAGTGELFF; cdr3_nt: TGTGCCAGCAGTGAAGCGGGGGCGGGCACCGGGGAGCTGTTTTTT
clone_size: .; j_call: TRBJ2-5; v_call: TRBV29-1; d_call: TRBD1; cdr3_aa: CSVEANSLSGTEETQYF; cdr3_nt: TGCAGCGTTGAAGCAAACTCGTTATCCGGGACAGAGGAGACCCAGTACTTC
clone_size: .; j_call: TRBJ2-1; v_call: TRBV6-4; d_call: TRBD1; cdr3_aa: CASSDSWTGNRNEQFF; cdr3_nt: TGTGCCAGCAGTGACTCGTGGACAGGGAATAGGAATGAGCAGTTCTTC
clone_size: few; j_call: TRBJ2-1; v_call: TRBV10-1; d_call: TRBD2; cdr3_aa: CASSPEDSGRAKRRNEQFF; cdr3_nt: TGCGCCAGCAGCCCCGAGGACAGCGGGAGGGCCAAGAGGCGCAATGAGCAGTTCTTC
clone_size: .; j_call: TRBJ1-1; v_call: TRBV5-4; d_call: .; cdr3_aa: CASSPVMNTEAFF; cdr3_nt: TGTGCCAGCAGTCCGGTTATGAACACTGAAGCTTTCTTT
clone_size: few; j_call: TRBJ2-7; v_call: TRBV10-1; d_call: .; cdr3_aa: CASSLFVHPYEQYF; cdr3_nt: TGCGCCAGCAGTCTATTCGTGCATCCTTACGAGCAGTACTTC
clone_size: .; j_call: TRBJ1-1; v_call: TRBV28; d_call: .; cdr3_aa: CASSPQDYRNTEAFF; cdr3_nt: TGTGCCAGCAGTCCGCAGGACTACAGGAACACTGAAGCTTTCTTT
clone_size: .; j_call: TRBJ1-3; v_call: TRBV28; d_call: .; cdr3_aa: CASSLLRWEVHTIYF; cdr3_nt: TGTGCCAGCAGTTTGTTGCGTTGGGAGGTTCACACCATATATTTT
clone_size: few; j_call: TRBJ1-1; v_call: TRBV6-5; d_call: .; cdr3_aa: CASRSDLMRTEAFF; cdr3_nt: TGTGCCAGCAGGTCCGACCTTATGAGGACTGAAGCTTTCTTT
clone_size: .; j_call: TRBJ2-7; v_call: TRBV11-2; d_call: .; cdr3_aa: CASSLARGDYEQYF; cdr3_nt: TGTGCCAGCAGCTTGGCCAGGGGTGACTACGAGCAGTACTTC
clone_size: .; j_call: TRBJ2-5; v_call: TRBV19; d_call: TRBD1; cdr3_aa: CASNPRTGIRETQYF; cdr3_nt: TGTGCCAGTAACCCGAGGACAGGAATTAGAGAGACCCAGTACTTC
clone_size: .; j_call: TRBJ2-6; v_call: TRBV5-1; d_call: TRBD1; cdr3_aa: CASSPELTGDGANVLTF; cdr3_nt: TGCGCCAGCAGCCCCGAACTGACAGGGGATGGGGCCAACGTCCTGACTTTC
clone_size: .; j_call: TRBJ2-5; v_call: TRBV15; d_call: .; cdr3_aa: CATSSGQFQETQYF; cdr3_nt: TGTGCCACCAGCAGTGGACAGTTCCAAGAGACCCAGTACTTC
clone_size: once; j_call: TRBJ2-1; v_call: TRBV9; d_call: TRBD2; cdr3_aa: CASRRGTSYYNEQFF; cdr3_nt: TGTGCCAGCAGAAGGGGGACTAGTTACTACAATGAGCAGTTCTTC
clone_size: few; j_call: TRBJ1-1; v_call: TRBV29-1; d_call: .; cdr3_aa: CSVERGRYTEAFF; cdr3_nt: TGCAGCGTTGAACGTGGCAGGTACACTGAAGCTTTCTTT
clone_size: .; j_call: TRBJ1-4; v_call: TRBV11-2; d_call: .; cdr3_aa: CASSLMSGQNEKLFF; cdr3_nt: TGTGCCAGCAGCTTAATGTCTGGCCAAAATGAAAAACTGTTTTTT
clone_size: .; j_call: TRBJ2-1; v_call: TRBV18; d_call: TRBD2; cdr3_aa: CASSPGLAGYNEQFF; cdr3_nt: TGTGCCAGCTCACCAGGACTAGCGGGATACAATGAGCAGTTCTTC
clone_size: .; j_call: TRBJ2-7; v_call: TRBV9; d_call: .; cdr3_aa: CASSVGTTGNYEQYF; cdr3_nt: TGTGCCAGCAGCGTAGGAACCACAGGGAACTACGAGCAGTACTTC
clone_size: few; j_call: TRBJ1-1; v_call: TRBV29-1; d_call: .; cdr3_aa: CSVDTLLNTEAFF; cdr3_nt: TGCAGCGTTGATACACTACTGAACACTGAAGCTTTCTTT
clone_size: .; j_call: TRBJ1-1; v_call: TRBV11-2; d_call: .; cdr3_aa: CASSYNPAGLTEAFF; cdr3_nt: TGTGCCAGCAGTTACAACCCGGCGGGGTTGACTGAAGCTTTCTTT
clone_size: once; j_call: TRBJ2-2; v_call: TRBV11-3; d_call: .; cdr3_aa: CASSLEEEVGASGGELFF; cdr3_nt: TGTGCCAGCAGCTTAGAAGAGGAAGTTGGAGCGAGTGGCGGGGAGCTGTTTTTT
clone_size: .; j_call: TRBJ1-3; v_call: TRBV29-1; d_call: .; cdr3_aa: CSVQGRSSGNTIYF; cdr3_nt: TGCAGCGTTCAAGGGAGAAGCTCTGGAAACACCATATATTTT
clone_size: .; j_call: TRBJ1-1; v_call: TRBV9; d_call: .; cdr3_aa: CASSVVLRSRGTEAFF; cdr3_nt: TGTGCCAGCAGCGTAGTCTTGCGGTCCCGGGGGACTGAAGCTTTCTTT
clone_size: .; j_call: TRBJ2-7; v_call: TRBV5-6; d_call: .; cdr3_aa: CASSLNPREQYF; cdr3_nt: TGTGCCAGCAGCTTGAACCCGCGAGAGCAGTACTTC
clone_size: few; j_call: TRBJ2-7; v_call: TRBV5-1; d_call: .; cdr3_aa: CASSLSGGTYEQYF; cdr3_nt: TGCGCCAGCAGCCTTAGCGGAGGGACCTACGAGCAGTACTTC
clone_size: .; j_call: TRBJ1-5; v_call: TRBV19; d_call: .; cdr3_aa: CASSKSEGSNQPQHF; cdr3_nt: TGTGCCAGTAGTAAAAGTGAGGGTAGCAATCAGCCCCAGCATTTT
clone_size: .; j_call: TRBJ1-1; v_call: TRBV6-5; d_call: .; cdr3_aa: CASSLDGLRNTEAFF; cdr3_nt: TGTGCCAGCAGCCTGGACGGACTTAGGAACACTGAAGCTTTCTTT
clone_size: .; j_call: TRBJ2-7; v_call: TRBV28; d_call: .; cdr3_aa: CATQTFYEQYF; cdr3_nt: TGTGCCACCCAGACTTTTTACGAGCAGTACTTC
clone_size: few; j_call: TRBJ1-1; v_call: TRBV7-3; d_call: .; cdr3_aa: CASSLQGMNTEAFF; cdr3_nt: TGTGCCAGCAGCTTACAGGGCATGAACACTGAAGCTTTCTTT
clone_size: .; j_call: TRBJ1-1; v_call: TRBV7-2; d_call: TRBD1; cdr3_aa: CASSPPGQGIAEAFF; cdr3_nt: TGTGCCAGCAGTCCACCGGGACAGGGGATCGCTGAAGCTTTCTTT
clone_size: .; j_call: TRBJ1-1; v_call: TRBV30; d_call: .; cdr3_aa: CAWIGVGGASAAFF; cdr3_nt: TGTGCCTGGATTGGTGTTGGAGGGGCCTCGGCAGCTTTCTTT
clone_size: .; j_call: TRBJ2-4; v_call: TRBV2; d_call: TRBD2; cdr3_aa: CASSEAWVGLAVEENIQYF; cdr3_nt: TGTGCCAGCAGTGAAGCGTGGGTTGGACTAGCCGTTGAGGAAAACATTCAGTACTTC
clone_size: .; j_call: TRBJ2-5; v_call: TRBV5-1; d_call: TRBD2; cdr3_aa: CASSSERTSGRETQYF; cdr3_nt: TGCGCCAGCAGCTCCGAGCGGACTAGCGGGAGAGAGACCCAGTACTTC
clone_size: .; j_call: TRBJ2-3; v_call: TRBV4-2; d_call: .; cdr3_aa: CASSLDASTDTQYF; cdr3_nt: TGTGCCAGCAGTCTAGATGCGAGCACAGATACGCAGTATTTT
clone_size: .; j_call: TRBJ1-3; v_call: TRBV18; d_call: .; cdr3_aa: CASSWSQDPAGNTIYF; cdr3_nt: TGTGCCAGCTCATGGTCGCAGGATCCCGCTGGAAACACCATATATTTT
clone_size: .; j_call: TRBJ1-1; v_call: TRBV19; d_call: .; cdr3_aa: CASSIPRNTEAFF; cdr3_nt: TGTGCCAGTAGTATCCCCAGGAACACTGAAGCTTTCTTT
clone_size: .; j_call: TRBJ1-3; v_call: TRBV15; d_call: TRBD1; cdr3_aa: CATSRDRTGAFSGNTIYF; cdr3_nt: TGTGCCACCAGCCGGGACCGGACAGGGGCTTTCTCTGGAAACACCATATATTTT
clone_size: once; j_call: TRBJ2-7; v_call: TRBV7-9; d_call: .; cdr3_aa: CASSLVSYEQYF; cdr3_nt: TGTGCCAGCAGCTTAGTTTCGTACGAGCAGTACTTC